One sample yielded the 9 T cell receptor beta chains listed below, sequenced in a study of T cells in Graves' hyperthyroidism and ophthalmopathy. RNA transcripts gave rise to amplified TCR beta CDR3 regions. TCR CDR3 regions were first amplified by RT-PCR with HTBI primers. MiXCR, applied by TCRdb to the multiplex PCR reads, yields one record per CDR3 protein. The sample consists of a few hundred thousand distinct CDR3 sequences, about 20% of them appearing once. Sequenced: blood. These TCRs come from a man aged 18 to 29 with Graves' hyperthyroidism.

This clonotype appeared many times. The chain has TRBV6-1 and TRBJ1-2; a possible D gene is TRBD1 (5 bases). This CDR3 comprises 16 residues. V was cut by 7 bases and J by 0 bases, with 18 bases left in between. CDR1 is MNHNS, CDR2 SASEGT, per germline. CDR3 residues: CASKKNRFSANYGYTF. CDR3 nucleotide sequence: TGTGCCAGCAAAAAAAACAGGTTCTCAGCTAACTATGGCTACACCTTC.

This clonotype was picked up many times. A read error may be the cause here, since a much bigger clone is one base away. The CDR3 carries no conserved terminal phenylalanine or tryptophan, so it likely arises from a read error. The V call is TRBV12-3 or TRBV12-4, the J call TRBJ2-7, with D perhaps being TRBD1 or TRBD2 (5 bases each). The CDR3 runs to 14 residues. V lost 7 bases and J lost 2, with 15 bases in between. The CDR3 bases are TGTGCCAGCAACAACCGGGACGGTACCTACGAGCAGTACTCC. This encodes CASNNRDGTYEQYS.

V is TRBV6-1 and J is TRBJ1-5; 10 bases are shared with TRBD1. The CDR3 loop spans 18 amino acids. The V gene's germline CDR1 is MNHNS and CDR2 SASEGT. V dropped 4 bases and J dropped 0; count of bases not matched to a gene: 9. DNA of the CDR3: TGTGCCAGCAGTGCAAGGACAGGGGGGACCTATAGCAATCAGCCCCAGCATTTT. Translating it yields CASSARTGGTYSNQPQHF.

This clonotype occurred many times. CDR3 nucleotides: TGCGCCAGCACTCTGGGGGTAGGCGCCTACGAGCAGTACTTC. Translated: CASTLGVGAYEQYF. The chain uses TRBV10-2 and TRBJ2-7; the D call may be TRBD1 or TRBD2 (5 bases each). This CDR3 has 14 amino acids. Germline V lookup: CDR1 WSHSY, CDR2 SAAADI. The V gene lost 7 bases and the J gene lost 2 bases, with 15 bases spanning the gap.

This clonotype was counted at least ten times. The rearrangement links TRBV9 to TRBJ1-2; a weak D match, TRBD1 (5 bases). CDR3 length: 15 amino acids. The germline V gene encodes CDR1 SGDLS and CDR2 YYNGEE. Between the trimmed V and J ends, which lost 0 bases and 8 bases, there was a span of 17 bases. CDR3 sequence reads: CASSVEGLRNRGYTF. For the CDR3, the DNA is TGTGCCAGCAGCGTAGAGGGACTCCGGAATAGGGGCTACACCTTC.

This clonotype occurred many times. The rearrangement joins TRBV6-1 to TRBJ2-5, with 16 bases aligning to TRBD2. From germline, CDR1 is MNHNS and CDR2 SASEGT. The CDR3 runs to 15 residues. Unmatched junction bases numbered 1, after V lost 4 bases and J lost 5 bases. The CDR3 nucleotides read TGTGCCAGCAGTGCGGGACTAGCGGGGGGGGAGACCCAGTACTTC. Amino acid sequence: CASSAGLAGGETQYF.

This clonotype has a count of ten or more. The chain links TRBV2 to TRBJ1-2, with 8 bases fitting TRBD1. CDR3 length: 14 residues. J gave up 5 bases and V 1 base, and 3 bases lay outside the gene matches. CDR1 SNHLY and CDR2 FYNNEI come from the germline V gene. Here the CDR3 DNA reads TGTGCCAGCAGTGAAGGGACAGGGTCTTATGGCTACACCTTC. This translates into CASSEGTGSYGYTF.

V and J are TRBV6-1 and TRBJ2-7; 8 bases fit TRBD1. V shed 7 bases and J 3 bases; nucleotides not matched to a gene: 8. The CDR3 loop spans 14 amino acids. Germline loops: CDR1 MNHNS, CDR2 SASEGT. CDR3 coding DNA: TGTGCCAGCACTGTGACAGGGGTAGACTACGAGCAGTACTTC. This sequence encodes CASTVTGVDYEQYF.

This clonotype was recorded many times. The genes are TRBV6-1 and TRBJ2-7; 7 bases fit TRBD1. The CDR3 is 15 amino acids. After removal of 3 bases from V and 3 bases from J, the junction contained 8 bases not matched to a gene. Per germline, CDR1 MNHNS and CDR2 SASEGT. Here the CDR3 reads CASSDHGQARYEQYF. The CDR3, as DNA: TGTGCCAGCAGTGACCACGGACAGGCTCGCTACGAGCAGTACTTC.